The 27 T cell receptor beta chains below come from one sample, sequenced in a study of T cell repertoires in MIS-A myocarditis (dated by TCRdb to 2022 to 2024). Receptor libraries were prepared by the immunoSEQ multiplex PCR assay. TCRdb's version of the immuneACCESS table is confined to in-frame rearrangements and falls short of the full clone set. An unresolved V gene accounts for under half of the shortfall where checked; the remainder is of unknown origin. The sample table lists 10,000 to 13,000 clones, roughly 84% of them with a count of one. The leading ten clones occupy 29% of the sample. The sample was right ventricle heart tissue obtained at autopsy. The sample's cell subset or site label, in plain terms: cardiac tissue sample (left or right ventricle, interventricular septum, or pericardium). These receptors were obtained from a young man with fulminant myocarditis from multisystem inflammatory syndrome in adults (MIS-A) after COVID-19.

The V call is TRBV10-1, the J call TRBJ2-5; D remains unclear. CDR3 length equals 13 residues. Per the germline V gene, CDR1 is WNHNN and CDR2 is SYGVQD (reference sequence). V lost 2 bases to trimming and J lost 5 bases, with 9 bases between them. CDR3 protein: CASSERVGETQYF. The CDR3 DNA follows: TGCGCCAGCAGTGAGAGGGTTGGGGAGACCCAGTACTTC.

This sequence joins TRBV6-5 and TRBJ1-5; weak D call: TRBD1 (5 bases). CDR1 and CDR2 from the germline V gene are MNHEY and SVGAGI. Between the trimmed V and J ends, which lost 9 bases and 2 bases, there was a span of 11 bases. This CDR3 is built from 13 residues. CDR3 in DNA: TGTGCCAGTACAGGAAGGGGCAATCAGCCCCAGCATTTT. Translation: CASTGRGNQPQHF.

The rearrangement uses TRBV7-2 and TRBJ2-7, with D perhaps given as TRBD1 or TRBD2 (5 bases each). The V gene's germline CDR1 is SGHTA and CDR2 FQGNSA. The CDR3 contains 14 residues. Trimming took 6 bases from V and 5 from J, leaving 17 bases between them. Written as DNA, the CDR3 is TGTGCCAGCAGTTTCTACGGGACGGGGAACGAGCAGTACTTC. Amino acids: CASSFYGTGNEQYF.

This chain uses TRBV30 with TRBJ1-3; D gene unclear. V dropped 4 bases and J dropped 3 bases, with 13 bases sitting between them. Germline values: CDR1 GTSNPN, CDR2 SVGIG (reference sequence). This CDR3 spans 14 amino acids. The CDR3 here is CAWKAIGLGNTIYF. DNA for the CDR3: TGTGCCTGGAAAGCGATTGGTCTTGGAAACACCATATATTTT. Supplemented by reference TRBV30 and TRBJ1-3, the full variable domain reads SQTIHQWPATLVQPVGSPLSLECTVEGTSNPNLYWYRQAAGRGLQLLFYSVGIGQISSEVPQNLSASRPQDRQFILSSKKLLLSDSGFYLCAWKAIGLGNTIYFGEGSWLTVV.

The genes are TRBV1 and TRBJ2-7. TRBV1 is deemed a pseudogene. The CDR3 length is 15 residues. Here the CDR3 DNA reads TGCACCAGCAGCCCCAAGGCCGGGGGCTTCCACGAGCAGTACTTC. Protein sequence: CTSSPKAGGFHEQYF.

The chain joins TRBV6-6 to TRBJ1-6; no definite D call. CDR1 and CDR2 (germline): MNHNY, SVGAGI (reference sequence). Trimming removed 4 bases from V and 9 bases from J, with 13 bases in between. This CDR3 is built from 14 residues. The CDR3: CASSFRQIFSPLHF. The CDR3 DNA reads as TGTGCCAGCAGTTTTAGGCAGATCTTTTCACCCCTCCACTTT.

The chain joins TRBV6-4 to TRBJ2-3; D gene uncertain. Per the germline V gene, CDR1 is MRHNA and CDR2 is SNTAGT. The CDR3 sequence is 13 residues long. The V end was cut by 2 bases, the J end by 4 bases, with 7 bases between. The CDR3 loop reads CASSDGVADTQYF. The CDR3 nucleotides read TGTGCCAGCAGTGACGGGGTGGCAGATACGCAGTATTTT.

As DNA, the CDR3 is TGCGCCAGCAGCCAAGATCGGGGACGGTTCTATGGCTACACCTTC. This translates into CASSQDRGRFYGYTF. The V and J genes are TRBV4-3 and TRBJ1-2; TRBD1 is a possible D gene (5 bases). The V end was cut by 0 bases, the J end by 4 bases, with 12 bases between. The CDR3 spans 15 residues. The V gene's germline CDR1 is LGHNA and CDR2 YSLEER.

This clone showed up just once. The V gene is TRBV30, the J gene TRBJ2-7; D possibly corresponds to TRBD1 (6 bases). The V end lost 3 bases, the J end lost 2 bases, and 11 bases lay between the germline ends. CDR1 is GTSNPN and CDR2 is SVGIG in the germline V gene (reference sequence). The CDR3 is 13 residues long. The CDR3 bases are TGTGCCTGGAGGCGACAGGCCACCTACGAGCAGTACTTC. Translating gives CAWRRQATYEQYF. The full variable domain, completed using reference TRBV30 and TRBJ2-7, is SQTIHQWPATLVQPVGSPLSLECTVEGTSNPNLYWYRQAAGRGLQLLFYSVGIGQISSEVPQNLSASRPQDRQFILSSKKLLLSDSGFYLCAWRRQATYEQYFGPGTRLTVT.

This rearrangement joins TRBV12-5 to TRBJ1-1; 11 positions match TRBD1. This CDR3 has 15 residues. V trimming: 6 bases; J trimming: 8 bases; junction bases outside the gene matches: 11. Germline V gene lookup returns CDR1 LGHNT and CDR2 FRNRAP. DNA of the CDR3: TGTGCTAGTGGGCAAAGGACAGGGGGCGCACCCGAAGCTTTCTTT. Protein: CASGQRTGGAPEAFF. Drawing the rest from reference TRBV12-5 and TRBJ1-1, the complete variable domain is DARVTQTPRHKVTEMGQEVTMRCQPILGHNTVFWYRQTMMQGLELLAYFRNRAPLDDSGMPKDRFSAEMPDATLATLKIQPSEPRDSAVYFCASGQRTGGAPEAFFGQGTRLTVV.

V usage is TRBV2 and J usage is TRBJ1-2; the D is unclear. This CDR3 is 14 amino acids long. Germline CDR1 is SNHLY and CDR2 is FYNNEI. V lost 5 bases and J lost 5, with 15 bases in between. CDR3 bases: TGTGCCAGCAGTACCGAACTAGACCTTTATGGCTACACCTTC. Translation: CASSTELDLYGYTF.

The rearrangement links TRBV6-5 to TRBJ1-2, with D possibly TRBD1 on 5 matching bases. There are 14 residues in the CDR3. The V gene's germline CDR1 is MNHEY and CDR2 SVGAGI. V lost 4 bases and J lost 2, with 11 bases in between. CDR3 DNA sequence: TGTGCCAGCAGTTTCGAGCAGGGCAACTATGGCTACACCTTC. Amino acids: CASSFEQGNYGYTF.

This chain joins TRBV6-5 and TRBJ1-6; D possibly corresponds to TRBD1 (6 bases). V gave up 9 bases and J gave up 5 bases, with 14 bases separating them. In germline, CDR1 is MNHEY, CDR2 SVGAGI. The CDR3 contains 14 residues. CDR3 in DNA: TGTGCCAGTAGAAGACAGGACGATAATTCACCCCTCCACTTT. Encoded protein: CASRRQDDNSPLHF.

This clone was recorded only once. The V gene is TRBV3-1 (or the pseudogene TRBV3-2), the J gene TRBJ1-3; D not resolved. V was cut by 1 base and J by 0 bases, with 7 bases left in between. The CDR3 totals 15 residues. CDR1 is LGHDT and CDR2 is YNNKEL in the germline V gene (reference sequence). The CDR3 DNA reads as TGTGCCAGCAGCCAAGGACGGGACTCTGGAAACACCATATATTTT. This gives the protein CASSQGRDSGNTIYF.

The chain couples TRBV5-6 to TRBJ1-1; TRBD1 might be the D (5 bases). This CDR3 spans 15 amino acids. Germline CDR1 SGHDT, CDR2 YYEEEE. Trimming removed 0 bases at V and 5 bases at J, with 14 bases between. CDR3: CASSLVLVGGTEAFF. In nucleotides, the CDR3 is TGTGCCAGCAGCTTGGTATTAGTCGGGGGAACTGAAGCTTTCTTT.

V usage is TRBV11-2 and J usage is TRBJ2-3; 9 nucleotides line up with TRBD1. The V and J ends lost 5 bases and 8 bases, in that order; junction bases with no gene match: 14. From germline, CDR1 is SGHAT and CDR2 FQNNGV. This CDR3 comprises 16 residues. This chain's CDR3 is CASSPRTGVDPVTQYF. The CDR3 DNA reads TGTGCCAGCAGCCCTCGGACAGGGGTTGACCCCGTTACGCAGTATTTT.

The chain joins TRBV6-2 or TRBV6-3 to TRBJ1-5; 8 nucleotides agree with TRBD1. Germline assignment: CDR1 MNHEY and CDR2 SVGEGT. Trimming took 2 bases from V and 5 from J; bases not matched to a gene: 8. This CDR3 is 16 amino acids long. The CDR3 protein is CASSYRGTGGDQPQHF. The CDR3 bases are TGTGCCAGCAGTTACCGCGGGACAGGAGGGGATCAGCCCCAGCATTTT.

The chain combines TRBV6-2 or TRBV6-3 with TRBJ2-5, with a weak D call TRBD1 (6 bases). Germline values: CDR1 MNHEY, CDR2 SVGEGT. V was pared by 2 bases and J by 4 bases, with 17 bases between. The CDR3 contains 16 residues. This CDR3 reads CASSYRSQGEGETQYF. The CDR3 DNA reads TGTGCCAGCAGTTACCGCTCACAGGGAGAGGGAGAGACCCAGTACTTC.

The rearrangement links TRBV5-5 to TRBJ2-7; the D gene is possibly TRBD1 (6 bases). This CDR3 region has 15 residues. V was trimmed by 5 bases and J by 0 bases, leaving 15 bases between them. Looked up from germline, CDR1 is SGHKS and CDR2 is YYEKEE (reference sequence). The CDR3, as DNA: TGTGCCAGCAGTCCCGGGACACACTCCTCCTACGAGCAGTACTTC. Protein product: CASSPGTHSSYEQYF. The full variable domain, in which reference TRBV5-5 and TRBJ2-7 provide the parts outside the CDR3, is DAGVTQSPTHLIKTRGQQVTLRCSPISGHKSVSWYQQVLGQGPQFIFQYYEKEERGRGNFPDRFSARQFPNYSSELNVNALLLGDSALYLCASSPGTHSSYEQYFGPGTRLTVT.

CDR3 sequence: CATSRGGLAHETQYF. The DNA of the CDR3 is TGTGCCACCAGCAGGGGGGGACTAGCACACGAGACCCAGTACTTC. The J gene is TRBJ2-5, the V gene TRBV15, with 9 bases fitting TRBD2. J gave up 5 bases and V 3 bases, and 7 bases lay outside the gene matches. The CDR3 contains 15 residues. CDR1 LNHNV and CDR2 YYDKDF come from the germline V gene (reference sequence).

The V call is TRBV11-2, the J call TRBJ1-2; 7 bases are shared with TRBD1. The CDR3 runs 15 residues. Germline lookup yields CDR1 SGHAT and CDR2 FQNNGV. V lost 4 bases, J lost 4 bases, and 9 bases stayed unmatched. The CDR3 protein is CASSYSRDSSYGYTF. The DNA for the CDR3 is TGTGCCAGCAGCTACTCCCGGGACAGCTCCTATGGCTACACCTTC.

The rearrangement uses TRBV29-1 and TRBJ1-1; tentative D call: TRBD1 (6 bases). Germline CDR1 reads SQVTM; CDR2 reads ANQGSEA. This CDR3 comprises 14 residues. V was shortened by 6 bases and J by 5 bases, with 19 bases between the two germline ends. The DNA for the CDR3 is TGCAGCGTGTCCGCGGCGGGGGCGCTGACTGAAGCTTTCTTT. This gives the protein CSVSAAGALTEAFF.

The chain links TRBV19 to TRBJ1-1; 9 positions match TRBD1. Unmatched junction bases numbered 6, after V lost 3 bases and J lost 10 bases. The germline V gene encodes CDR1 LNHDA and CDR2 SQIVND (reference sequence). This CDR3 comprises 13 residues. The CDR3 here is CASSMFVGQGAFF. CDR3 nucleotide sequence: TGTGCCAGTAGTATGTTTGTGGGACAGGGAGCTTTCTTT. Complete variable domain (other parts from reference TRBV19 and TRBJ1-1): DGGITQSPKYLFRKEGQNVTLSCEQNLNHDAMYWYRQDPGQGLRLIYYSQIVNDFQKGDIAEGYSVSREKKESFPLTVTSAQKNPTAFYLCASSMFVGQGAFFGQGTRLTVV.

CDR3 sequence reads: CASSPFPYNYGYTF. In DNA, the CDR3 is TGTGCCAGCTCCCCCTTTCCATACAACTATGGCTACACCTTC. The chain combines TRBV2 with TRBJ1-2; D not certain. Trimming took 8 bases from V and 2 from J, leaving 15 bases between them. Germline values: CDR1 SNHLY, CDR2 FYNNEI. This CDR3 has 14 residues. The full variable domain, rest sourced from reference TRBV2 and TRBJ1-2, is EPEVTQTPSHQVTQMGQEVILRCVPISNHLYFYWYRQILGQKVEFLVSFYNNEISEKSEIFDDQFSVERPDGSNFTLKIRSTKLEDSAMYFCASSPFPYNYGYTFGSGTRLTVV.

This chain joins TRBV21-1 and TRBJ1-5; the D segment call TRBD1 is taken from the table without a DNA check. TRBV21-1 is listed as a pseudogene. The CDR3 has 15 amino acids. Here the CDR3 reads CASSGTGERGQPQHF. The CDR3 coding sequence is TGTGCCAGCTCCGGGACAGGGGAACGAGGTCAGCCCCAGCATTTT.

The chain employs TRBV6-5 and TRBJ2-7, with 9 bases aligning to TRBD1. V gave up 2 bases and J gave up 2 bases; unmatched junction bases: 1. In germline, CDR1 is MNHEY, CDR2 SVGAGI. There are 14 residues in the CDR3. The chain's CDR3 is CASSYGTGPYEQYF. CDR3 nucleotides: TGTGCCAGCAGTTACGGGACAGGGCCCTACGAGCAGTACTTC.

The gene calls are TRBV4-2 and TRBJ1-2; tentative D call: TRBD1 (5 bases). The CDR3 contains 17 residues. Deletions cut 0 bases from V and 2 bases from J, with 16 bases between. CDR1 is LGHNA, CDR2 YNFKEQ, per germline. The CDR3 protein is CASSQDFRHRGNYGYTF. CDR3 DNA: TGTGCCAGCAGCCAAGATTTTAGGCATAGGGGAAACTATGGCTACACCTTC.